Sequencing of this T cell receptor (beta chain) was carried out in a study of T-cell reconstitution after alpha-beta-depleted transplantation in children. V shed 4 bases and J 6 bases; nucleotides not matched to a gene: 6. The germline CDR1 and CDR2 sequences are SNHLY and FYNNEI. The CDR3 is 15 amino acids. Preparation of the TCRbeta library involved a method that used unique molecular identifiers. TCRdb re-derived calls from the PCR reads in MiXCR, one entry per CDR3 protein. The data show about 600,000 distinct CDR3 sequences, with more than 20% seen just once and 14% held by the top ten. The chain joins TRBV2 to TRBJ2-6; 7 bases align to TRBD1. This specimen consisted of PBMCs, mostly from graft donor cells, obtained 360 days after TCRalphabeta/CD19-depleted stem cell transplant. The origin of this receptor is a boy in the first two years of life who had a stem cell transplant for acute myeloid leukemia, so the T cells may come from the graft donor. The CDR3 protein is CASSAEGQPANVLTF. Here the CDR3 DNA reads TGTGCCAGCAGTGCTGAGGGACAGCCGGCCAACGTCCTGACTTTC.